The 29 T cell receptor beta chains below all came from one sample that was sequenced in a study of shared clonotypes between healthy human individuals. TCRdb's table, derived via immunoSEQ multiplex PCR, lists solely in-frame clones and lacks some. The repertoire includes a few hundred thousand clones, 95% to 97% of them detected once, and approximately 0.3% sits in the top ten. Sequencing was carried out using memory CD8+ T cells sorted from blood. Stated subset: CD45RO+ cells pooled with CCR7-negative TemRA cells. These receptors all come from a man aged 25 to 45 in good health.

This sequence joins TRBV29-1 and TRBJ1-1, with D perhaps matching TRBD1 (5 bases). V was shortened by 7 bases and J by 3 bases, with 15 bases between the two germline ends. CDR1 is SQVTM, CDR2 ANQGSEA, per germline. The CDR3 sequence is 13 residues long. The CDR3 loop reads CSAGPRGDTEAFF. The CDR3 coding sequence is TGCAGCGCTGGACCGCGAGGGGACACTGAAGCTTTCTTT.

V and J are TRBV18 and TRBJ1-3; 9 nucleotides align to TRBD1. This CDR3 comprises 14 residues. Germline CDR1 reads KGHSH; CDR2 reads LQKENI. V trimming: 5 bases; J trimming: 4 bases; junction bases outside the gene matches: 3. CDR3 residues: CASSLGQGGNTIYF. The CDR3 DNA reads TGTGCCAGCTCATTGGGACAGGGAGGAAACACCATATATTTT. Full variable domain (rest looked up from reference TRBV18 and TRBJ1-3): NAGVMQNPRHLVRRRGQEARLRCSPMKGHSHVYWYRQLPEEGLKFMVYLQKENIIDESGMPKERFSAEFPKEGPSILRIQQVVRGDSAAYFCASSLGQGGNTIYFGEGSWLTVV.

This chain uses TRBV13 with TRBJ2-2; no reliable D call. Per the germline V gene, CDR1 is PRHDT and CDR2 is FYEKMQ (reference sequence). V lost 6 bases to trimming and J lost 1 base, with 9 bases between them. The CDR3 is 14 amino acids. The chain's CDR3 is CASSSNLNTGELFF. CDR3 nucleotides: TGTGCCAGCAGTTCAAACCTGAACACCGGGGAGCTGTTTTTT.

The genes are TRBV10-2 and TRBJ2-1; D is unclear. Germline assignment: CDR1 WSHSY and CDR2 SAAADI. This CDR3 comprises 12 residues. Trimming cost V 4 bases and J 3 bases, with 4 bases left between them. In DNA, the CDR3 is TGCGCCAGCAGTGGTGACTACAATGAGCAGTTCTTC. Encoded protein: CASSGDYNEQFF.

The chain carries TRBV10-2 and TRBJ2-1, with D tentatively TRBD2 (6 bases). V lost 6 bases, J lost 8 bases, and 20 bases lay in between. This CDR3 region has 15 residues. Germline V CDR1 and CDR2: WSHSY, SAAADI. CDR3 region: CASSLTDYRRDEQFF. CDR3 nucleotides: TGCGCCAGCAGCCTGACGGACTATCGCAGGGATGAGCAGTTCTTC.

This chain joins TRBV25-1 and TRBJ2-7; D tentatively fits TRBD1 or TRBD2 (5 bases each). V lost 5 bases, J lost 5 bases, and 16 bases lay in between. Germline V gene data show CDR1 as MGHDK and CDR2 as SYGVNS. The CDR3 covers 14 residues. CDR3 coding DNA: TGTGCCAGCAGTTCGGGAATTTGGGGCCACGAGCAGTACTTC. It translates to CASSSGIWGHEQYF.

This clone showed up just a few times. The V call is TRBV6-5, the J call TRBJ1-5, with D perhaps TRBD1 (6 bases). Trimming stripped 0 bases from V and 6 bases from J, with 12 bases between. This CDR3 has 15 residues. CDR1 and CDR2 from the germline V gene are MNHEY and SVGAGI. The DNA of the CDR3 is TGTGCCAGCAGTTACTCGGGGGGGCCGCCTCAGCCCCAGCATTTT. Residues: CASSYSGGPPQPQHF.

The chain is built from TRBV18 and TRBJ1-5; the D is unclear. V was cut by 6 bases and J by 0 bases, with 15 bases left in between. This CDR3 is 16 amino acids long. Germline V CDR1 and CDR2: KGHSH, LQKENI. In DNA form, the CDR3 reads TGTGCCAGCTCCCTCCGAGGGCTAGATAGCAATCAGCCCCAGCATTTT. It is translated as CASSLRGLDSNQPQHF.

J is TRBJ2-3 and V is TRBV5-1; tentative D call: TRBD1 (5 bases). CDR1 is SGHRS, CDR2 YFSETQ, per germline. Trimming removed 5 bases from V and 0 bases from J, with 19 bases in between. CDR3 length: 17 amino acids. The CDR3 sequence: CASSQSRTHTSTDTQYF. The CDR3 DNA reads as TGCGCCAGCAGTCAATCCCGGACACACACTAGCACAGATACGCAGTATTTT.

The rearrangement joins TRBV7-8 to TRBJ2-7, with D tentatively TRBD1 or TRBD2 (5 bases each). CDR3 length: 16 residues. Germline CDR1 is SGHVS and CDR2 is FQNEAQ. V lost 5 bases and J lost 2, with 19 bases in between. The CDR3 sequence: CASSPPGAYPTYEQYF. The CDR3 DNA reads TGTGCCAGCAGCCCTCCCGGGGCCTATCCCACCTACGAGCAGTACTTC.

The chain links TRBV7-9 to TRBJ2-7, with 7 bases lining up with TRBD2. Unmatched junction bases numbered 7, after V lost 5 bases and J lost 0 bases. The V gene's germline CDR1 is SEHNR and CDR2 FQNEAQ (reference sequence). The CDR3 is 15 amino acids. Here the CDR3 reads CASSPVLAVSYEQYF. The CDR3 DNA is TGTGCCAGCAGCCCCGTCCTAGCGGTCTCCTACGAGCAGTACTTC.

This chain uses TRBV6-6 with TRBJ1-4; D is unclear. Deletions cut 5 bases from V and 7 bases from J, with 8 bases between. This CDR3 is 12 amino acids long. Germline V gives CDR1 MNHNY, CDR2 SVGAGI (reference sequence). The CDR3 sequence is CASSAGPEKLFF. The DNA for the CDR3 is TGTGCCAGCAGTGCCGGTCCTGAAAAACTGTTTTTT.

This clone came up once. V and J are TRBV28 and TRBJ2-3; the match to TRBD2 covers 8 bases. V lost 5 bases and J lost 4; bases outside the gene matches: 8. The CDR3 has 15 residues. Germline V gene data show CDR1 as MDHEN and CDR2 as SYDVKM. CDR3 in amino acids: CASSPSGSVPDTQYF. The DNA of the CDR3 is TGTGCCAGCAGTCCGAGCGGGAGTGTCCCAGATACGCAGTATTTT.

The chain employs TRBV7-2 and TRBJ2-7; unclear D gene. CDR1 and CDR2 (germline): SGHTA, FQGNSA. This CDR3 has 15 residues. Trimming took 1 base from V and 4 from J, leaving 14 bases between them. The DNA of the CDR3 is TGTGCCAGCAGCTTAGTTCCTAGATTTACGTACGAGCAGTACTTC. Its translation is CASSLVPRFTYEQYF.

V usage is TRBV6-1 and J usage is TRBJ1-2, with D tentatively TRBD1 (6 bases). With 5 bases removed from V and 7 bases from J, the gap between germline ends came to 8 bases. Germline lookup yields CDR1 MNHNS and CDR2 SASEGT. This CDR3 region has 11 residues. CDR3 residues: CASSPGAGYTF. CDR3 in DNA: TGTGCCAGCAGTCCAGGGGCTGGCTACACCTTC.

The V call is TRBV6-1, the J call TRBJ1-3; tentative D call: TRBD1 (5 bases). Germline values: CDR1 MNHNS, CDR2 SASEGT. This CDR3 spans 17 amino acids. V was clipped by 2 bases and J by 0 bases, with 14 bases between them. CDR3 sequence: CASSEFVGPSSGNTIYF. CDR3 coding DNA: TGTGCCAGCAGTGAATTTGTGGGGCCGAGCTCTGGAAACACCATATATTTT.

CDR3 region: CASSWARSNTGELFF. Here the CDR3 DNA reads TGCGCCAGCAGCTGGGCGAGATCGAACACCGGGGAGCTGTTTTTT. The chain carries TRBV5-1 and TRBJ2-2, with no clear D. Between the trimmed V and J ends, which lost 3 bases and 0 bases, there was a span of 9 bases. Germline V lookup: CDR1 SGHRS, CDR2 YFSETQ. The CDR3 sequence is 15 residues long.

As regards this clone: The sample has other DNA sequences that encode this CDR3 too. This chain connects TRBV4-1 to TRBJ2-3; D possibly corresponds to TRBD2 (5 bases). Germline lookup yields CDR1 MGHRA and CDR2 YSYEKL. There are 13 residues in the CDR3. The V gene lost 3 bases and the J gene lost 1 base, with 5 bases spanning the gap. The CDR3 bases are TGCGCCAGCAGCCAGGAGGGCACAGATACGCAGTATTTT. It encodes CASSQEGTDTQYF.

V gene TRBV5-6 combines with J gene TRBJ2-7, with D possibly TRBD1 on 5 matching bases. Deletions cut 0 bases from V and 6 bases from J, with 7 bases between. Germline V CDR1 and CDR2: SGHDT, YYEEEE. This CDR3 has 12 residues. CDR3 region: CASSLARVEQYF. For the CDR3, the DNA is TGTGCCAGCAGCTTGGCCAGGGTCGAGCAGTACTTC.

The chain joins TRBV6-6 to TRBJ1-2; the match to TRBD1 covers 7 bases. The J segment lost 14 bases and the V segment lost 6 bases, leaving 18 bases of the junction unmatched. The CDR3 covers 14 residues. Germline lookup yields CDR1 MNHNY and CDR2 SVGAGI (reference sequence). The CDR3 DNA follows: TGTGCCAGCAGCCCACCGCGGACAGGATCAGGCGGGACCTTC. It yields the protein CASSPPRTGSGGTF.

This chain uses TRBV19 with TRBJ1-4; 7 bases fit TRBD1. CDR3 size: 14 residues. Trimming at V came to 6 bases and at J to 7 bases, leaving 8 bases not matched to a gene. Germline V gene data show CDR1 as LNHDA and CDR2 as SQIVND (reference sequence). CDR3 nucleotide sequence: TGTGCCAGTAGAGAAGACAGGGCAAGTGAAAAACTGTTTTTT. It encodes CASREDRASEKLFF.

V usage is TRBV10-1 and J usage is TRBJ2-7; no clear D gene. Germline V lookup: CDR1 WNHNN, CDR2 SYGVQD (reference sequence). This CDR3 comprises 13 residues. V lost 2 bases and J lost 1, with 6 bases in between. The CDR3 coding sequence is TGCGCCAGCAGTGAGAGGGTTTCCTACGAGCAGTACTTC. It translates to CASSERVSYEQYF.

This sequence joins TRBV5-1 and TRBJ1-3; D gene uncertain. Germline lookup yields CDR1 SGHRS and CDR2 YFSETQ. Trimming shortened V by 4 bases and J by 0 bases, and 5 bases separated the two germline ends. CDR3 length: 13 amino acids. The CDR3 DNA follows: TGCGCCAGCAGCCCTCACTCTGGAAACACCATATATTTT. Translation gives CASSPHSGNTIYF.

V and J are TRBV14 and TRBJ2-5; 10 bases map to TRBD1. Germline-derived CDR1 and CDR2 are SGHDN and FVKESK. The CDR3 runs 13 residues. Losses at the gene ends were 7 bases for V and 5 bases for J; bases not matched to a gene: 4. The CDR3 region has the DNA TGTGCCAGCACCGGACAGGGGGGGGAGACCCAGTACTTC. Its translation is CASTGQGGETQYF.

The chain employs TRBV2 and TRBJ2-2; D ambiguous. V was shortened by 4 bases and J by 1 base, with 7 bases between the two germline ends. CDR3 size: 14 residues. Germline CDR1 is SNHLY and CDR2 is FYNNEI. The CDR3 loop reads CASSGGLNTGELFF. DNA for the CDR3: TGTGCCAGCAGTGGGGGTCTGAACACCGGGGAGCTGTTTTTT.

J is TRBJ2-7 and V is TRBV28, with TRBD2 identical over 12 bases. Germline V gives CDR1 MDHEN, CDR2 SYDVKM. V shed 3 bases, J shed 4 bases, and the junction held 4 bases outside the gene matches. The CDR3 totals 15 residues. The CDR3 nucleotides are TGTGCCAGCAGTTTCCCGACTAGCGGGAGTTACGAGCAGTACTTC. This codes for CASSFPTSGSYEQYF.

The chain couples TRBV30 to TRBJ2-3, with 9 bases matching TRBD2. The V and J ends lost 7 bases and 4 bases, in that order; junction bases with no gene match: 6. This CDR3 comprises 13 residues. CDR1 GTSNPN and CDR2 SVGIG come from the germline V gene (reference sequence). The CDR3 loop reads CAYGTSNSDTQYF. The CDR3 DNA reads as TGTGCCTACGGGACTAGCAACTCAGATACGCAGTATTTT.

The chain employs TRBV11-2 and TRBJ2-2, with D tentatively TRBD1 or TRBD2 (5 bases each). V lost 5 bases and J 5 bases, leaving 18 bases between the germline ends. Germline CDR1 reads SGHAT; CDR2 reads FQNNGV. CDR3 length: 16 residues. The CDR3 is CASSPYRGWGTGELFF. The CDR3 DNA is TGTGCCAGCAGCCCATATAGGGGCTGGGGGACCGGGGAGCTGTTTTTT.

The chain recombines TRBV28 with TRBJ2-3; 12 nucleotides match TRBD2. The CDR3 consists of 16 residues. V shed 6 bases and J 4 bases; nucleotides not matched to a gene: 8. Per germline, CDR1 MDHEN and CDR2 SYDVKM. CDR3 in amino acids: CASRRTSGRMADTQYF. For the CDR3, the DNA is TGTGCCAGCAGGCGCACTAGCGGGAGGATGGCAGATACGCAGTATTTT.